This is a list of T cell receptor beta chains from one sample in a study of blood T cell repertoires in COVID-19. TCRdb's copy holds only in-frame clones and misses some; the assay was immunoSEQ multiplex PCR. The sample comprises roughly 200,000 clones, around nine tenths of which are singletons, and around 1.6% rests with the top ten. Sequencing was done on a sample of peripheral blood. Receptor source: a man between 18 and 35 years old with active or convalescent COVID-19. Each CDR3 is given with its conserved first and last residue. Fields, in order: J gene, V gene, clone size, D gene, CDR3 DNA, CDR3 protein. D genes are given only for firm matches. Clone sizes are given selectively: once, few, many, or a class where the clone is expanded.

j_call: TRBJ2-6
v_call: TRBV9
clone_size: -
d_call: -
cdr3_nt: TGTGCCAGCAGCCCTGATGATGTCAGGGGATACTCTGGGGCCAACGTCCTGACTTTC
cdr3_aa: CASSPDDVRGYSGANVLTF

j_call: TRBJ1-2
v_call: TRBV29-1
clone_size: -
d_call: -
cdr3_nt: TGCAGCGTTGGCACAGGGAACTATGGCTACACCTTC
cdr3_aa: CSVGTGNYGYTF

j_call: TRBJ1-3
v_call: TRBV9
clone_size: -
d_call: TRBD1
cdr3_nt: TGTGCCAGCAGCGTCTTGGACAGGGGAAAGGGAAACACCATATATTTT
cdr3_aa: CASSVLDRGKGNTIYF

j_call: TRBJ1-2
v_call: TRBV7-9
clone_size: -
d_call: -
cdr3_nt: TGTGCCAGCAGCTTTGAGCCCTCTGGCGGAGGCTACACCTTC
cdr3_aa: CASSFEPSGGGYTF

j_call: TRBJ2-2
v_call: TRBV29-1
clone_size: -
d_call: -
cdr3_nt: TGCAGCGTTGGACAGACCGCGAACACCGGGGAGCTGTTTTTT
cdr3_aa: CSVGQTANTGELFF

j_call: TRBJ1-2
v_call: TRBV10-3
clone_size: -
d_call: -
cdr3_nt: TGTGCCATCAGTGAGTCCAAGCACCCGGCGGAGAACTATGGCTACACCTTC
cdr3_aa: CAISESKHPAENYGYTF

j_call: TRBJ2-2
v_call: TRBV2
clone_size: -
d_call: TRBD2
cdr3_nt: TGTGCCAGCAGTCGGGGACTAGCGGGGTCGAACACCGGGGAGCTGTTTTTT
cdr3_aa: CASSRGLAGSNTGELFF

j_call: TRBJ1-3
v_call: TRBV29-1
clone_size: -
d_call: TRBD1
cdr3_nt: TGCAGCGTGCGGGACAGTGGATACACCATATATTTT
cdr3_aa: CSVRDSGYTIYF

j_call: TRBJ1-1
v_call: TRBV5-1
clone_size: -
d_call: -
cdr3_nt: TGCGCCAGCAGCTTGTTGGGCGGGGTGAACACTGAAGCTTTCTTT
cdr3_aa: CASSLLGGVNTEAFF

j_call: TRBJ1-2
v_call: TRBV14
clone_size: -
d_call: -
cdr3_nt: TGTGCCAGCAGCCCCGGAGTATCCTATGGCTACACCTTC
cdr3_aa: CASSPGVSYGYTF

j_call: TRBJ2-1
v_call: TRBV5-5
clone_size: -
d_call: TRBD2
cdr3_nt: TGTGCCAGCAGCTTGGCGCTAGCGGACAATGAGCAGTTCTTC
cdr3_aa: CASSLALADNEQFF

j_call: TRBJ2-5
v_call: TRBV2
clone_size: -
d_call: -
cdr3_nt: TGTGCCAGCAGTGGGGACTTCCAAGAGACCCAGTACTTC
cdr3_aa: CASSGDFQETQYF

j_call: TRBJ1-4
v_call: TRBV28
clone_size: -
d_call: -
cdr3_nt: TGTGCCAGCAGTTTATCAGATGAAAAACTGTTTTTT
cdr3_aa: CASSLSDEKLFF

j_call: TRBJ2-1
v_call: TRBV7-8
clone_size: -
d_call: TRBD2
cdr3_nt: TGTGCCAGCAGCCCGACGGGTGGGCCAGCGGGGGCCAATGAGCAGTTCTTC
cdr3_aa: CASSPTGGPAGANEQFF

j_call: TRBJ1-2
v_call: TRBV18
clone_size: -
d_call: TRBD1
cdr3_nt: TGTGCCAGCTCACCGGGATATAGAGAACAGGGGGCAAAAGGCTACACCTTC
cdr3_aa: CASSPGYREQGAKGYTF

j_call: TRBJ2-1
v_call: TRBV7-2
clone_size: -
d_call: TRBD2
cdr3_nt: TGTGCCAGCAGCTTCTCTAGCGGGAGTCGGAATGAGCAGTTCTTC
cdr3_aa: CASSFSSGSRNEQFF

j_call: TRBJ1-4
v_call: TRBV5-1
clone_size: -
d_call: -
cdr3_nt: TGCGCCAGCAGCTTAGAGGGGGCTAATGAAAAACTGTTTTTT
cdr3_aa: CASSLEGANEKLFF

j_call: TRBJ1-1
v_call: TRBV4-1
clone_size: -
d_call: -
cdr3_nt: TGCGCCAGCAGCCAGGCACCATCTGGTGAAGCTTTCTTT
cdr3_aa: CASSQAPSGEAFF

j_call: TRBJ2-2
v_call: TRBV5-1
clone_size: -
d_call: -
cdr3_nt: TGCGCCAGCAGTTTCCTCCCGGGAATGAACACCGGGGAGCTGTTTTTT
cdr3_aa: CASSFLPGMNTGELFF

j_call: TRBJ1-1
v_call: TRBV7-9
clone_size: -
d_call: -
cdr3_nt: TGTGCCAGCAGCTTAGATCCTTCGGGGAGCACTGAAGCTTTCTTT
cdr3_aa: CASSLDPSGSTEAFF

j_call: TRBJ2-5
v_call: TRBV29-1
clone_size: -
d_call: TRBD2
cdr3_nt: TGCAGCGGCGGGAGTGTCGGGGTCCAAGAGACCCAGTACTTC
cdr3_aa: CSGGSVGVQETQYF

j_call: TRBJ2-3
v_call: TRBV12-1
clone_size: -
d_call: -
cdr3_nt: TGTGCCAGCAGCTTTGACTATTCTTTCACAGATACGCAGTATTTT
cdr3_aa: CASSFDYSFTDTQYF

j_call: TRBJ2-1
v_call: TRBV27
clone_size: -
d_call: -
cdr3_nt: TGTGCCAGCAGCCGAGGGGGGGACATAACCTACAATGAGCAGTTCTTC
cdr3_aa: CASSRGGDITYNEQFF

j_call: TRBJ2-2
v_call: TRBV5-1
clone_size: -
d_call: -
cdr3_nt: TGCGCCAGCAGCTTGGCCTTTTACACCGGGGAGCTGTTTTTT
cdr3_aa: CASSLAFYTGELFF

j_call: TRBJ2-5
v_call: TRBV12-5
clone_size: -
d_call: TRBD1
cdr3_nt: TGTGCTAGTGGTCGACCCTCGACAGGGGGCATCGAGACCCAGTACTTC
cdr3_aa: CASGRPSTGGIETQYF

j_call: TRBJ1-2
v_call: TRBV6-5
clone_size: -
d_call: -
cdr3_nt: TGTGCCAGCAGTTACGGGGCAGGGGAACGCTATGGCTACACCTTC
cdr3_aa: CASSYGAGERYGYTF

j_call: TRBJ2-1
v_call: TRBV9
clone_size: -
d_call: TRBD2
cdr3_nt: TGTGCCAGCAGCGTAGTGACTAGCGGGAGGTACAATGAGCAGTTCTTC
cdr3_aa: CASSVVTSGRYNEQFF

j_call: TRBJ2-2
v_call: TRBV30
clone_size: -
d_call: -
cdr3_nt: TGTGCCTGGAGTACACCTTTAGCGGAAAACACCGGGGAGCTGTTTTTT
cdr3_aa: CAWSTPLAENTGELFF

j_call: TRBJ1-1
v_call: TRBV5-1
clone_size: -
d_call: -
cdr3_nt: TGCGCCAGCAGCTTGAGCCCCGCGGACACTGAAGCTTTCTTT
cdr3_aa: CASSLSPADTEAFF

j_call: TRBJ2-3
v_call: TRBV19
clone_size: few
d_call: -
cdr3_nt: TGTGCCAGTAACCAGGGGATCACAGATACGCAGTATTTT
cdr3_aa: CASNQGITDTQYF

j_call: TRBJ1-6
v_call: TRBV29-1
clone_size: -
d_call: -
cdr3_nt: TGCAGCGTTCCCCGAGTGGGGGGGCGGAATAATTCACCCCTCCACTTT
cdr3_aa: CSVPRVGGRNNSPLHF

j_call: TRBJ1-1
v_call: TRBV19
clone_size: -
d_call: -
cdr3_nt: TGTGCCAGTAGTTTTTCCAGGGATGTCGGCACTGAAGCTTTCTTT
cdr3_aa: CASSFSRDVGTEAFF

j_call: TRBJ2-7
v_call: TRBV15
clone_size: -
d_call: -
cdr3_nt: TGTGCCACCAGAGGAACCGCAGGGACCTACGAGCAGTACTTC
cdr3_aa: CATRGTAGTYEQYF

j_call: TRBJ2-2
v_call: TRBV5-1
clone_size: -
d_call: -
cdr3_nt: TGCGCCAGCAGCTCCTCTGGGCAGTTGGCCGGGGAGCTGTTTTTT
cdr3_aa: CASSSSGQLAGELFF

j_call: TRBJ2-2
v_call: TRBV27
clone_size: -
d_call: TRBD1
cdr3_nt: TGTGCCAGCAGTTTTCGGACAGGGGGCACCGGGGAGCTGTTTTTT
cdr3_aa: CASSFRTGGTGELFF

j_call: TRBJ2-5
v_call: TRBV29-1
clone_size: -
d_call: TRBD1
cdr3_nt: TGCAGCGGTGGGGACAGATCACAAGAGACCCAGTACTTC
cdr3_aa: CSGGDRSQETQYF

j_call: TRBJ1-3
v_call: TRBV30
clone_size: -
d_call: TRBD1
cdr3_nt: TGTGCCTGGGGGTTCGGGACAGCCTCTGGAAACACCATATATTTT
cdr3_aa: CAWGFGTASGNTIYF

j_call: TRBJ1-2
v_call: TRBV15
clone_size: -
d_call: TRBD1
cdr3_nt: TGTGCCACCAGCCCACGGGACAGGGATAACTATGGCTACACCTTC
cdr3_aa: CATSPRDRDNYGYTF

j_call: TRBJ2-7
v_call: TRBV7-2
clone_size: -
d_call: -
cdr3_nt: TGTGCCAGCAGCTTACTAGCAGCAAGGAACTCCTACGAGCAGTACTTC
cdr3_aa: CASSLLAARNSYEQYF

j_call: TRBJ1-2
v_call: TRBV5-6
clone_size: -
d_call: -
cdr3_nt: TGTGCCAGCAGCTTTGTACAGGGAAGGGGATATGGCTACACCTTC
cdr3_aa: CASSFVQGRGYGYTF

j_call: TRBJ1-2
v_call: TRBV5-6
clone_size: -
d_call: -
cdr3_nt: TGTGCCAGCACCCCCTTGTACGGGGGAATACGAGGCTACACCTTC
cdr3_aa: CASTPLYGGIRGYTF

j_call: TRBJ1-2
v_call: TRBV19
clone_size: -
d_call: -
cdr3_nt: TGTGCCAGTAGTATAGATCAAAGAAGAGCTAACTATGGCTACACCTTC
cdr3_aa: CASSIDQRRANYGYTF

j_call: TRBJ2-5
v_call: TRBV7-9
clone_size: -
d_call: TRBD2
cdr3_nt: TGTGCCAGCAGCTCGGGAAGGCGACTAGCGGGGAAAGAGACCCAGTACTTC
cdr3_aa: CASSSGRRLAGKETQYF

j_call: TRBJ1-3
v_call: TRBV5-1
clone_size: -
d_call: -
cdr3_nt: TGCGCCAGCAGCTTGGAAGCGTACTCTGGAAACACCATATATTTT
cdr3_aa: CASSLEAYSGNTIYF

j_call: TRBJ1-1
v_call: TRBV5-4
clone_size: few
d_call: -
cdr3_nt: TGTGCCAGCAGCTTGCGGGGGAACACTGAAGCTTTCTTT
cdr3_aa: CASSLRGNTEAFF

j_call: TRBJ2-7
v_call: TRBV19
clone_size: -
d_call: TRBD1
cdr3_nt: TGTGCCAGTAGCGAAGACAGGGATTCCCCCGGGCTATACGAGCAGTACTTC
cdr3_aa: CASSEDRDSPGLYEQYF

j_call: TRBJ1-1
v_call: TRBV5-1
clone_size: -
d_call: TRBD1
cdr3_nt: TGCGCCAGCAGCCTCACAGGGGGCACTGAAGCTTTCTTT
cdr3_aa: CASSLTGGTEAFF

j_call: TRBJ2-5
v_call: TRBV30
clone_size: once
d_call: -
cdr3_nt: TGTGCCTGGAGTGTACGGACCAGGGGACGCACCCAGTACTTC
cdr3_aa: CAWSVRTRGRTQYF

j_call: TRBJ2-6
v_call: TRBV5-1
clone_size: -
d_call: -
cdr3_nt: TGCGCCAGCAGTTACGAAGGGGCAGGGGCCAACGTCCTGACTTTC
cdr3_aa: CASSYEGAGANVLTF

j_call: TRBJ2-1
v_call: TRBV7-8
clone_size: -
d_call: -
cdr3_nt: TGTGCCAGCAGCTTGGCCAGCTCCTACAATGAGCAGTTCTTC
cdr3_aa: CASSLASSYNEQFF

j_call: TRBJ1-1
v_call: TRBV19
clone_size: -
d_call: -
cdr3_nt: TGTGCCAGTTCGGGGACTGAAGCTTTCTTT
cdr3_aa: CASSGTEAFF

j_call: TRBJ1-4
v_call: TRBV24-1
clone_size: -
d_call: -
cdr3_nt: TGTGCCACCAGTGATAGTCAAGGGGCAACTAATGAAAAACTGTTTTTT
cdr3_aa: CATSDSQGATNEKLFF